A selection of T cell receptor beta chains follows, all from one sample in a study of control samples from healthy donors and cancer patients. TCRdb's copy holds only in-frame clones and misses some; the assay was immunoSEQ multiplex PCR. The profile shows about 170,000 clones, 85% to 90% of them singletons. The sequencing input was blood. The receptors shown here come from a woman aged 25 to 45 in good health. The CDR3 runs from the conserved cysteine through the conserved F or W.

J | length | V | CDR3
TRBJ1-1 | 15 | TRBV18 | CASSILTGENTEAFF
TRBJ1-4 | 14 | TRBV18 | CASSLRGGEEKLFF
NA | 16 | TRBV24-1 | CATSDQTGGAGETQYF
TRBJ1-5 | 14 | TRBV7-9 | CASSLGPVNQPQHF
TRBJ1-3 | 15 | TRBV4-1 | CASSQVGESPGTIYF
TRBJ1-1 | 14 | TRBV15 | CATSRGATDSEAFF
TRBJ1-1 | 13 | TRBV5-5 | CASRWGENTEAFF
TRBJ2-4 | 19 | TRBV5-1 | CASSLRFSGGTIAKNIQYF
TRBJ1-1 | 15 | TRBV11-2 | CASSLLPDNRGRAFF
TRBJ1-5 | 13 | TRBV7-2 | CASTPRDNQPQHF
TRBJ1-6 | 16 | TRBV5-4 | CASSLERELRSSPLHF
TRBJ2-1 | 17 | TRBV6-2/TRBV6-3 | CASSYSRTIASYNEQFF
TRBJ2-7 | 13 | TRBV3-1/TRBV3-2 | CASSPWRADEQYF
TRBJ1-5 | 15 | TRBV9 | CASSVGTLPNQPQHF
TRBJ1-4 | 17 | TRBV4-2 | CASSPGQVLPTNEKLFF
TRBJ1-1 | 14 | TRBV6-4 | CASSDSTRDAEAFF
TRBJ2-1 | 13 | TRBV5-6 | CASSPGTINEQFF
TRBJ2-7 | 14 | TRBV7-8 | CASSPRRTGGQQYF
TRBJ1-1 | 15 | TRBV5-6 | CASSSLAPGPTEAFF
TRBJ2-7 | 14 | TRBV7-8 | CASSARDRFPPGYF
TRBJ2-5 | 15 | TRBV19 | CASSLGLAGVETQYF
TRBJ2-1 | 15 | TRBV4-2 | CASSQEAGVYNEQFF
TRBJ2-5 | 14 | TRBV2 | CASSEGGSQETQYF
TRBJ2-7 | 16 | TRBV4-2 | CASSQGSGDLRAEQYF
TRBJ1-4 | 16 | TRBV7-9 | CASSLGRGAANEKLFF
TRBJ1-2 | 17 | TRBV9 | CASSASPQAAFNYGYTF
TRBJ2-5 | 16 | TRBV28 | CASPPTQGANVETQYF
TRBJ2-7 | 13 | TRBV7-9 | CASSFDTLREQYF
TRBJ2-7 | 12 | TRBV7-9 | CASSSTDYEQYF
TRBJ2-7 | 14 | TRBV6-5 | CASSPKGGPYEQYF
TRBJ1-1 | 13 | TRBV7-9 | CASRATGDTEAFF
TRBJ2-7 | 15 | TRBV2 | CASSEVGTGYYEQYF
TRBJ1-1 | 13 | TRBV28 | CASSSEDRPEAFF
TRBJ1-1 | 15 | TRBV5-1 | CASSSGQASNTEAFF
TRBJ1-1 | 14 | TRBV28 | CASSPYRTGAEAFF
TRBJ2-1 | 13 | TRBV19 | CASGTRGHNEQFF
TRBJ2-4 | 16 | TRBV18 | CASSPTGTLAKNIQYF
TRBJ2-3 | 15 | TRBV19 | CASKDTSARTDTQYF
TRBJ1-1 | 10 | TRBV20-1 | CSARGTEAFF
TRBJ2-3 | 12 | TRBV27 | CASRTSTDTQYF
TRBJ1-2 | 17 | TRBV6-4 | CASSDLAGGGGLYGYTF